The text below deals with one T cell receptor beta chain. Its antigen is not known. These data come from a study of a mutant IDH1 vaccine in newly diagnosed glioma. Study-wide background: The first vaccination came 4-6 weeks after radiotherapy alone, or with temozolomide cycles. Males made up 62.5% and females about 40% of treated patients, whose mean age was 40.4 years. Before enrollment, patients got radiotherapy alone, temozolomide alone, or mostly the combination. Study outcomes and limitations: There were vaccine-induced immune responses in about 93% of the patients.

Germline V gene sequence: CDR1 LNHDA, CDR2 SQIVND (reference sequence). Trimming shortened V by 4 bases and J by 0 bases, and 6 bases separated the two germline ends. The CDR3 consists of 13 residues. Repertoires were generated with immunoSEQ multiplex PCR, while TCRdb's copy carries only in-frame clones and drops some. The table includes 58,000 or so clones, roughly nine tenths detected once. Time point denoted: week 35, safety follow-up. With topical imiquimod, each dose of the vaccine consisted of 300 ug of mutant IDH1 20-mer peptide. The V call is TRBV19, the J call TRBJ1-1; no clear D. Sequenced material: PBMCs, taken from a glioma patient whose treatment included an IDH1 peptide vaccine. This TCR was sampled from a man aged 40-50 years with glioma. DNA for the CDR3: TGTGCCAGTAGTAGGTTAATGAACACTGAAGCTTTCTTT. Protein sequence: CASSRLMNTEAFF.